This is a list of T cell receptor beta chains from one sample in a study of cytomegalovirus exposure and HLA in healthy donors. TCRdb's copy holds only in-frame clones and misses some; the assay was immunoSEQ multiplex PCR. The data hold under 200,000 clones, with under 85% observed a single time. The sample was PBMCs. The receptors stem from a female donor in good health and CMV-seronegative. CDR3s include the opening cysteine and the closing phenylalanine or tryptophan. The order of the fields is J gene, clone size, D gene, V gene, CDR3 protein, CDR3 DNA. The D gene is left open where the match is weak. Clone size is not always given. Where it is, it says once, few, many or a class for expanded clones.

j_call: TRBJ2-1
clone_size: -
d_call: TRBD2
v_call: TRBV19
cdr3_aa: CASSMWGGDYNEQFF
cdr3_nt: TGTGCCAGTAGTATGTGGGGGGGGGATTACAATGAGCAGTTCTTC

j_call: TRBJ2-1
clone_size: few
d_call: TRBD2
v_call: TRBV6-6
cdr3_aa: CASSYGTSGGQEQFF
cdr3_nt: TGTGCCAGCAGTTACGGGACTAGCGGGGGGCAGGAGCAGTTCTTC

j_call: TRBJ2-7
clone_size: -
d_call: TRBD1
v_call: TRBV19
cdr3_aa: CASSISGTGAYEQYF
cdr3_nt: TGTGCCAGTAGTATATCCGGGACAGGGGCCTACGAGCAGTACTTC

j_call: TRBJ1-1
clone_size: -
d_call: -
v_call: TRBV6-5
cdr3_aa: CASSELGTEAFF
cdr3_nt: TGTGCCAGCAGTGAACTCGGCACTGAAGCTTTCTTT

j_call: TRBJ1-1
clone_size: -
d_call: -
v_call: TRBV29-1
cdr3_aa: CSVALGVGNTEAFF
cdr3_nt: TGCAGCGTTGCCCTCGGGGTGGGGAACACTGAAGCTTTCTTT

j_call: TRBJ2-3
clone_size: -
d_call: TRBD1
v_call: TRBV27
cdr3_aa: CASSETGDTDTQYF
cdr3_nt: TGTGCCAGCTCGGAGACAGGGGACACAGATACGCAGTATTTT

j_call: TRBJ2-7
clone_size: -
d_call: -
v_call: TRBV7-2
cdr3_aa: CASSPRTEDYEQYF
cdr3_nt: TGTGCCAGCAGCCCCAGGACAGAGGACTACGAGCAGTACTTC

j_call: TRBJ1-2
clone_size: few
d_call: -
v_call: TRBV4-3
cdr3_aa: CASSRGQGAGGYTF
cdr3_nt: TGCGCCAGCAGCCGGGGGCAGGGAGCAGGGGGCTACACCTTC

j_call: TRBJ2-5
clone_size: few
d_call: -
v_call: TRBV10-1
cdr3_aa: CASSVGRAETQYF
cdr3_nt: TGCGCCAGCAGTGTGGGCCGAGCCGAGACCCAGTACTTC

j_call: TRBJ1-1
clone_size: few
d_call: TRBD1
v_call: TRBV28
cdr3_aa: CASSTLTGVVKSEAFF
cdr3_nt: TGTGCCAGCAGTACACTAACAGGGGTGGTGAAATCTGAAGCTTTCTTT

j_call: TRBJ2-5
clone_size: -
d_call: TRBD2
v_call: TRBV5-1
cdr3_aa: CASSPQVGREAQYF
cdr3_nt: TGCGCCAGCAGCCCCCAGGTAGGGAGGGAGGCCCAGTACTTC